Presented here are 23 T cell receptor beta chains from one specimen sequenced in a study of OX40 agonist ivuxolimab in advanced cancers. The protocol was immunoSEQ multiplex PCR, while the TCRdb copy is restricted to in-frame clones and leaves out a portion. The top ten hold approximately 1.3% of the sample, which has about 54,000 clones, about 83% seen once. The specimen was CD4+ or CD8+ T cells sorted from blood, collected in a trial of the OX40 agonist ivuxolimab. The source of these receptors is an adult with an advanced solid tumor such as melanoma, head and neck, liver or kidney cancer.

A few counts support this clone. The rearrangement joins TRBV27 to TRBJ2-1; D gene ambiguous. The V gene's germline CDR1 is MNHEY and CDR2 SMNVEV (reference sequence). The ends were cut back, 6 bases at V and 6 bases at J, with 15 bases in the middle. The CDR3 loop spans 14 amino acids. The CDR3 sequence is CASRPPDRFNEQFF. Here the CDR3 DNA reads TGTGCCAGCAGGCCCCCGGACCGTTTCAATGAGCAGTTCTTC.

This clone was detected only once. This chain links TRBV28 with TRBJ2-1, with no clear D. The ends were cut back, 2 bases at V and 3 bases at J, with 8 bases in the middle. Germline lookup yields CDR1 MDHEN and CDR2 SYDVKM. The length of the CDR3 is 14 residues. This CDR3 reads CASSLQAGYNEQFF. CDR3 nucleotide sequence: TGTGCCAGCAGTTTACAGGCCGGCTACAATGAGCAGTTCTTC.

The rearrangement joins TRBV6-1 to TRBJ1-1; D is ambiguous. Trimming removed 7 bases at V and 5 bases at J, with 8 bases between. This CDR3 spans 11 amino acids. The germline CDR1 and CDR2 sequences are MNHNS and SASEGT. The CDR3 DNA sequence: TGTGCCAGCACCCGAAGGACTGAAGCTTTCTTT. This translates into CASTRRTEAFF.

The chain carries TRBV7-7 and TRBJ2-7; D gene ambiguous. Germline V gene data show CDR1 as SSHAT and CDR2 as FNYEAQ (reference sequence). V was shortened by 2 bases and J by 2 bases, with 7 bases between the two germline ends. The CDR3 length is 13 residues. The chain's CDR3 is CASSLNPAYEQYF. The CDR3 DNA reads TGTGCCAGCAGCTTAAACCCCGCCTACGAGCAGTACTTC.

This rearrangement joins TRBV28 to TRBJ2-7; no firm D call. V dropped 6 bases and J dropped 4 bases, with 10 bases sitting between them. The CDR3 runs 12 residues. Germline CDR1 MDHEN, CDR2 SYDVKM. In DNA form, the CDR3 reads TGTGCCAGCAGATCGGACCTTTACGAGCAGTACTTC. This encodes CASRSDLYEQYF. Full variable domain (missing parts from reference TRBV28 and TRBJ2-7): DVKVTQSSRYLVKRTGEKVFLECVQDMDHENMFWYRQDPGLGLRLIYFSYDVKMKEKGDIPEGYSVSREKKERFSLILESASTNQTSMYLCASRSDLYEQYFGPGTRLTVT.

CDR3 bases: TGCATCCTTGCACCCCAATGCACCGGGGATGAGCAGTTCTTC. Translation gives CILAPQCTGDEQFF. V gene TRBV29-1 combines with J gene TRBJ2-1, with D maybe TRBD2 (5 bases). CDR1 is SQVTM, CDR2 ANQGSEA, per germline. The CDR3 sequence is 14 residues long.

CDR3 nucleotides: TGTGCCAGCAGCTGGCCCTTTAGGCGGACAGGGCGCGAGCAGTACTTC. This sequence encodes CASSWPFRRTGREQYF. The V gene is TRBV5-8, the J gene TRBJ2-7, with TRBD1 identical over 8 bases. V trimming: 3 bases; J trimming: 6 bases; junction bases outside the gene matches: 14. This CDR3 has 16 amino acids. Germline-derived CDR1 and CDR2 are SGHTS and YDEGEE.

This clone has more than one count but fewer than ten. The rearrangement joins TRBV28 to TRBJ1-1; D is unclear. V lost 2 bases to trimming and J lost 10 bases, with 14 bases between them. Germline values: CDR1 MDHEN, CDR2 SYDVKM. CDR3 size: 13 residues. The CDR3 DNA sequence: TGTGCCAGCAGTTTAGGACCTCCGTCCGGAGCTTTCTTT. Protein product: CASSLGPPSGAFF.

The V gene is TRBV6-5, the J gene TRBJ1-1; D unclear. The CDR3 is 14 residues long. Germline CDR1 is MNHEY and CDR2 is SVGAGI. Deletions cut 5 bases from V and 10 bases from J, with 20 bases between. The CDR3 reads CASSRRGESRGAFF. DNA of the CDR3: TGTGCCAGCAGTCGCCGGGGTGAGAGTCGCGGAGCTTTCTTT.

The genes are TRBV5-1 and TRBJ1-3; D may be TRBD1 (5 bases). V lost 4 bases and J lost 0, with 14 bases in between. The CDR3 loop spans 16 amino acids. Germline-derived CDR1 and CDR2 are SGHRS and YFSETQ. Written as DNA, the CDR3 is TGCGCCAGCAGCCTGGGACCTCGGACCTCTGGAAACACCATATATTTT. Its translation: CASSLGPRTSGNTIYF.

The chain has TRBV9 and TRBJ2-7, with D perhaps being TRBD1 or TRBD2 (7 bases each). The CDR3 is 17 residues long. Deletions cut 0 bases from V and 5 bases from J, with 21 bases between. From germline, CDR1 is SGDLS and CDR2 YYNGEE. CDR3 coding DNA: TGTGCCAGCAGCGTAGATCCCCCAGGGGGGGCCAAAGACGAGCAGTACTTC. It encodes CASSVDPPGGAKDEQYF.

The chain uses TRBV9 and TRBJ2-1, with 7 positions matching TRBD1. After removal of 4 bases from V and 0 bases from J, the junction contained 7 bases not matched to a gene. The CDR3 runs 16 residues. The germline gives CDR1 SGDLS, CDR2 YYNGEE. CDR3 region: CASSPRDRRSYNEQFF. CDR3 nucleotides: TGTGCCAGCAGCCCTCGGGACAGACGCTCCTACAATGAGCAGTTCTTC.

The chain joins TRBV19 to TRBJ1-3, with a tentative D call TRBD1 (5 bases). CDR3 length equals 17 residues. Trimming pared 5 bases from V and 0 bases from J, leaving 17 bases between. The germline gives CDR1 LNHDA, CDR2 SQIVND (reference sequence). The CDR3 DNA reads as TGTGCCAGTAGTCCTTGGGGACTGGCCCTCTCTGGAAACACCATATATTTT. Encoded protein: CASSPWGLALSGNTIYF.

V and J are TRBV5-5 and TRBJ2-1, with D hard to call. Germline V gene lookup returns CDR1 SGHKS and CDR2 YYEKEE (reference sequence). This CDR3 has 13 residues. Between the trimmed V and J ends, which lost 4 bases and 9 bases, there was a span of 14 bases. The CDR3 DNA reads as TGTGCCAGCAGCGGATACCGGGTCATTGAGCAGTTCTTC. It codes for CASSGYRVIEQFF.

CDR3 residues: CASSREGHADTQYF. The CDR3 DNA follows: TGTGCCAGCTCGCGGGAGGGCCATGCAGATACGCAGTATTTT. This rearrangement joins TRBV7-6 to TRBJ2-3, with 9 bases lining up with TRBD2. The CDR3 length is 14 residues. Trimming at V came to 8 bases and at J to 4 bases, leaving 7 bases not matched to a gene. Germline values: CDR1 SGHVS, CDR2 FNYEAQ.

The V call is TRBV28, the J call TRBJ2-7, with D perhaps TRBD2 (7 bases). This CDR3 has 17 amino acids. Germline assignment: CDR1 MDHEN and CDR2 SYDVKM. V dropped 5 bases and J dropped 1 base, with 21 bases sitting between them. The DNA of the CDR3 is TGTGCCAGCAGTCCTTGGTCGGGGGGCCTGGATTCCTACGAGCAGTACTTC. Translated, it gives CASSPWSGGLDSYEQYF. Variable domain in full (rest from reference TRBV28 and TRBJ2-7): DVKVTQSSRYLVKRTGEKVFLECVQDMDHENMFWYRQDPGLGLRLIYFSYDVKMKEKGDIPEGYSVSREKKERFSLILESASTNQTSMYLCASSPWSGGLDSYEQYFGPGTRLTVT.

The J gene is TRBJ2-1, the V gene TRBV2; D is unclear. This CDR3 comprises 13 residues. The V end was cut by 3 bases, the J end by 8 bases, with 11 bases between. The germline CDR1 and CDR2 sequences are SNHLY and FYNNEI. The CDR3 DNA reads TGTGCCAGCAGTGAGATTCGCGTCCATGAGCAGTTCTTC. Encoded protein: CASSEIRVHEQFF.

V and J are TRBV27 and TRBJ1-2; TRBD1 is a possible D gene (6 bases). Germline CDR1 is MNHEY and CDR2 is SMNVEV (reference sequence). V was shortened by 5 bases and J by 4 bases, with 17 bases between the two germline ends. This CDR3 is 15 amino acids long. CDR3 in DNA: TGTGCCAGCAGTCCCCGCCTGGGGACACCCTATGGCTACACCTTC. Translating gives CASSPRLGTPYGYTF.

The chain uses TRBV5-1 and TRBJ1-1, with D unclear. The germline V gene encodes CDR1 SGHRS and CDR2 YFSETQ. The germline V and J ends were trimmed by 0 bases and 0 bases, with 9 bases remaining between them. The CDR3 is 15 residues long. The CDR3 sequence is CASSLVGELNTEAFF. The DNA of the CDR3 is TGCGCCAGCAGCTTGGTTGGGGAATTGAACACTGAAGCTTTCTTT.

The chain employs TRBV5-8 and TRBJ1-5, with D tentatively TRBD1 (5 bases). The V gene lost 1 base and the J gene lost 4 bases, with 9 bases spanning the gap. The CDR3 runs 14 residues. In germline, CDR1 is SGHTS, CDR2 YDEGEE. CDR3 amino acids: CASSLFRANQPQHF. Here the CDR3 DNA reads TGTGCCAGCAGCTTGTTCAGGGCAAATCAGCCCCAGCATTTT.

This clone was seen a few times. The J gene is TRBJ1-1, the V gene TRBV19; no firm D call. V lost 3 bases, J lost 1 base, and 9 bases lay in between. The CDR3 spans 14 residues. Germline V gene sequence: CDR1 LNHDA, CDR2 SQIVND (reference sequence). The CDR3 sequence: CASSIGSSNTEAFF. Here the CDR3 DNA reads TGTGCCAGTAGTATTGGTTCCTCGAACACTGAAGCTTTCTTT.

The J gene is TRBJ2-6, the V gene TRBV4-2; unclear D gene. The germline CDR1 and CDR2 sequences are LGHNA and YNFKEQ. V was cut by 0 bases and J by 4 bases, with 4 bases left in between. The CDR3 consists of 14 residues. The CDR3 spells CASSQEVGANVLTF. Written as DNA, the CDR3 is TGTGCCAGCAGCCAAGAAGTCGGGGCCAACGTCCTGACTTTC.

The V gene is TRBV10-3, the J gene TRBJ2-3; the match to TRBD2 covers 13 bases. The CDR3 spans 15 residues. Germline lookup yields CDR1 ENHRY and CDR2 SYGVKD. V lost 6 bases to trimming and J lost 4 bases; unmatched junction nucleotides: 4. The DNA of the CDR3 is TGTGCCATCAGCCGGACTAGCGGGAGCTCAGATACGCAGTATTTT. As protein: CAISRTSGSSDTQYF.